A single sample is the source of the 5 T cell receptor beta chains below, sequenced in a study of blood T cells in healthy people across ages. It was with a sample-barcoded 5' primer and a J-beta primer mix that a second PCR of roughly 6 to 11 cycles was run. TCRdb re-called the 5' RACE reads with MiXCR, one entry per CDR3 protein. The data contain 1.2 million to 1.5 million distinct CDR3 sequences, approximately 59% of them singletons. The sample taken for sequencing was blood. All receptors come from a man aged 18-30 years in good health.

The sample holds a few counts of this clonotype. The chain combines TRBV9 with TRBJ2-2; 9 nucleotides match TRBD1. J gave up 5 bases and V 4 bases, and 6 bases lay outside the gene matches. This CDR3 comprises 15 residues. Germline-derived CDR1 and CDR2 are SGDLS and YYNGEE. In DNA, the CDR3 is TGTGCCAGCAGCCCTGGGACAGGGAGGACCGGGGAGCTGTTTTTT. Amino acids: CASSPGTGRTGELFF.

The V call is TRBV29-1, the J call TRBJ2-1; the D gene could be TRBD1 or TRBD2 (6 bases each). Judging by the DNA end, TRBJ2-7 fits better; the J call may be wrong. This CDR3 contains 13 residues. The germline V gene has CDR1 SQVTM and CDR2 ANQGSEA. The chain's CDR3 is CSVVPGADNEQYF. Here the CDR3 DNA reads TGCAGCGTTGTACCGGGGGCCGACAATGAGCAGTACTTC.

The gene calls are TRBV12-3 or TRBV12-4 and TRBJ2-1; 13 positions match TRBD2. The CDR3 consists of 17 residues. Losses at the gene ends were 7 bases for V and 0 bases for J; bases not matched to a gene: 6. In DNA form, the CDR3 reads TGTGCCAGCACCTTACTAGCGGGGGGGAGCTCCTACAATGAGCAGTTCTTC. It yields the protein CASTLLAGGSSYNEQFF.

CDR3 in amino acids: CASKEGSDTQYF. The CDR3 DNA is TGTGCCAGCAAGGAGGGGTCAGATACGCAGTATTTT. The rearrangement uses TRBV2 and TRBJ2-3; D might be TRBD2 (6 bases). The germline gives CDR1 SNHLY, CDR2 FYNNEI. V lost 7 bases to trimming and J lost 4 bases, with 9 bases between them. The CDR3 has 12 amino acids.

CDR3 loop: CASSQLSGGEAFF. As DNA, the CDR3 is TGTGCCAGCAGCCAATTGTCAGGGGGCGAAGCTTTCTTT. V usage is TRBV14 and J usage is TRBJ1-1; TRBD1 matches at 8 bases. Germline V gives CDR1 SGHDN, CDR2 FVKESK. V shed 2 bases and J 8 bases; nucleotides not matched to a gene: 4. This CDR3 is built from 13 residues.